One and the same sample provided the 16 T cell receptor beta chains below, sequenced in a study of blood T cell repertoires in COVID-19. Using immunoSEQ multiplex PCR, the repertoire was profiled, and TCRdb retains in-frame clones only, with some absent. Of roughly 60,000 clones listed, around 90% were seen once; the top ten hold around a tenth. Input material: peripheral blood. These receptors were taken from a human donor with acute or convalescent COVID-19. The donor label of this sample is uncertain.

This clone was detected only a few times. Different DNA sequences within this sample yield the same CDR3. This chain connects TRBV18 to TRBJ1-2; 7 nucleotides align to TRBD1. The CDR3 covers 14 residues. Trimming cost V 0 bases and J 4 bases; bases outside gene matches: 2. Per germline, CDR1 KGHSH and CDR2 LQKENI. The CDR3 here is CASSPPGQSYGYTF. CDR3 nucleotide sequence: TGTGCCAGCTCACCACCGGGACAGAGCTATGGCTACACCTTC. Looking up the rest from reference TRBV18 and TRBJ1-2 gives the full variable domain: NAGVMQNPRHLVRRRGQEARLRCSPMKGHSHVYWYRQLPEEGLKFMVYLQKENIIDESGMPKERFSAEFPKEGPSILRIQQVVRGDSAAYFCASSPPGQSYGYTFGSGTRLTVV.

The chain joins TRBV19 to TRBJ2-5; no clear D gene. This CDR3 comprises 14 residues. The germline CDR1 and CDR2 sequences are LNHDA and SQIVND (reference sequence). Between the trimmed V and J ends, which lost 3 bases and 5 bases, there was a span of 13 bases. CDR3 amino acids: CASSINGQAETQYF. As DNA, the CDR3 is TGTGCCAGTAGTATTAATGGGCAGGCGGAGACCCAGTACTTC.

The rearrangement links TRBV4-2 to TRBJ2-7; possibly TRBD2 for D (5 bases). The CDR3 is made up of 17 amino acids. Germline V lookup: CDR1 LGHNA, CDR2 YNFKEQ. V was pared by 0 bases and J by 2 bases, with 17 bases between. This CDR3 reads CASSQDLFSDWTYEQYF. CDR3 nucleotide sequence: TGTGCCAGCAGCCAAGATCTTTTTTCGGACTGGACCTACGAGCAGTACTTC.

CDR3: CASSPRTGPNEQFF. The CDR3 nucleotides read TGTGCCAGCTCACCGCGGACAGGTCCCAATGAGCAGTTCTTC. This chain uses TRBV18 with TRBJ2-1, with 7 bases aligning to TRBD1. Germline V gives CDR1 KGHSH, CDR2 LQKENI. V lost 3 bases to trimming and J lost 6 bases; unmatched junction nucleotides: 5. CDR3 length: 14 residues.

The V call is TRBV7-8, the J call TRBJ1-4; D not resolved. V gave up 1 base and J gave up 3 bases, with 15 bases separating them. The CDR3 totals 17 residues. Germline CDR1 reads SGHVS; CDR2 reads FQNEAQ. In DNA form, the CDR3 reads TGTGCCAGCAGCTTAGTGGAGGGTGGCGGCCCTAATGAAAAACTGTTTTTT. Its protein product is CASSLVEGGGPNEKLFF.

There are a few counts of this clone. This chain uses TRBV11-2 with TRBJ1-3, with 8 bases identical to TRBD1. Trimming removed 1 base from V and 2 bases from J; junction bases left unmatched: 1. This CDR3 spans 15 amino acids. In germline, CDR1 is SGHAT, CDR2 FQNNGV. CDR3 loop: CASSLGTGTGNTIYF. The DNA for the CDR3 is TGTGCCAGCAGCTTAGGGACAGGGACTGGAAACACCATATATTTT.

The V gene is TRBV9, the J gene TRBJ2-1, with 8 bases matching TRBD2. The V segment lost 3 bases and the J segment 4 bases; nucleotides outside the gene matches: 3. Germline lookup yields CDR1 SGDLS and CDR2 YYNGEE. The CDR3 consists of 14 residues. The CDR3 loop is CASSDGTRYNEQFF. CDR3 nucleotides: TGTGCCAGCAGCGATGGGACTAGGTACAATGAGCAGTTCTTC.

In its sample, this clone is large (0.1 to 1%). Other DNA sequences in the same sample also yield this CDR3. J is TRBJ1-3 and V is TRBV5-1; 9 bases line up with TRBD1. CDR3 size: 15 residues. Germline-derived CDR1 and CDR2 are SGHRS and YFSETQ. Trimming took 4 bases from V and 1 from J; bases not matched to a gene: 3. The CDR3 protein is CASSTGQGSGNTIYF. CDR3 coding DNA: TGCGCCAGCAGCACGGGACAGGGATCTGGAAACACCATATATTTT. Looking up the rest from reference TRBV5-1 and TRBJ1-3 gives the full variable domain: KAGVTQTPRYLIKTRGQQVTLSCSPISGHRSVSWYQQTPGQGLQFLFEYFSETQRNKGNFPGRFSGRQFSNSRSEMNVSTLELGDSALYLCASSTGQGSGNTIYFGEGSWLTVV.

Here the CDR3 reads CSVPGDPSYEQYF. The CDR3, as DNA: TGCAGCGTCCCGGGTGATCCCTCCTACGAGCAGTACTTC. V and J are TRBV29-1 and TRBJ2-7; D is undetermined. There are 13 residues in the CDR3. Trimming shortened V by 6 bases and J by 0 bases, and 12 bases separated the two germline ends. Per germline, CDR1 SQVTM and CDR2 ANQGSEA.

The DNA for the CDR3 is TGTGCCAGTAGCATGACAGGGGTGGAAAATCAGCCCCAGCATTTT. It yields the protein CASSMTGVENQPQHF. The V call is TRBV19, the J call TRBJ1-5; 8 bases map to TRBD1. The CDR3 is 15 residues long. The V gene's germline CDR1 is LNHDA and CDR2 SQIVND (reference sequence). The V gene end was trimmed by 6 bases and the J gene end by 4 bases; junction bases not matched to a gene: 8. Supplemented by reference TRBV19 and TRBJ1-5, the full variable domain reads DGGITQSPKYLFRKEGQNVTLSCEQNLNHDAMYWYRQDPGQGLRLIYYSQIVNDFQKGDIAEGYSVSREKKESFPLTVTSAQKNPTAFYLCASSMTGVENQPQHFGDGTRLSIL.

The chain has TRBV5-4 and TRBJ1-6, with unresolved D. The CDR3 loop spans 14 amino acids. V gave up 5 bases and J gave up 10 bases, with 16 bases separating them. Germline assignment: CDR1 SGHNT and CDR2 YYREEE (reference sequence). As DNA, the CDR3 is TGTGCCAGCAGTCCGGGGTTCACGGGATCACCCCTCCACTTT. Residues: CASSPGFTGSPLHF. The full variable domain, in which reference TRBV5-4 and TRBJ1-6 provide the parts outside the CDR3, is ETGVTQSPTHLIKTRGQQVTLRCSSQSGHNTVSWYQQALGQGPQFIFQYYREEENGRGNFPPRFSGLQFPNYSSELNVNALELDDSALYLCASSPGFTGSPLHFGNGTRLTVT.

This CDR3 reads CASNGGWVYEQYF. The CDR3 DNA reads TGTGCCAGCAATGGGGGGTGGGTCTACGAGCAGTACTTC. The chain combines TRBV6-6 with TRBJ2-7; a weak D match, TRBD2 (6 bases). The V gene's germline CDR1 is MNHNY and CDR2 SVGAGI (reference sequence). The CDR3 runs to 13 residues. V was pared by 7 bases and J by 3 bases, with 13 bases between.

V usage is TRBV4-2 and J usage is TRBJ1-1; 7 bases are a match to TRBD1. With V trimmed by 0 bases and J by 1 base, 5 bases remained unmatched. The germline V gene has CDR1 LGHNA and CDR2 YNFKEQ. The length of the CDR3 is 16 residues. DNA of the CDR3: TGTGCCAGCAGCCAAGAAAGGCACAGGGGGAACACTGAAGCTTTCTTT. This encodes CASSQERHRGNTEAFF.

The chain couples TRBV4-2 to TRBJ2-7; 9 bases fit TRBD2. This CDR3 has 19 residues. Germline assignment: CDR1 LGHNA and CDR2 YNFKEQ. The V gene end was trimmed by 0 bases and the J gene end by 2 bases; junction bases not matched to a gene: 14. The CDR3 sequence is CASSQELPSAGGPPYEQYF. The CDR3 region has the DNA TGTGCCAGCAGCCAAGAGCTTCCGTCGGCGGGAGGGCCCCCCTACGAGCAGTACTTC.

The chain has TRBV7-2 and TRBJ2-5, with 9 bases identical to TRBD2. V trimming: 4 bases; J trimming: 5 bases; junction bases outside the gene matches: 11. This CDR3 region has 16 residues. CDR1 is SGHTA, CDR2 FQGNSA, per germline. This CDR3 reads CASSSQHLRGGETQYF. CDR3 DNA: TGTGCCAGCAGCTCTCAACACTTGCGGGGGGGTGAGACCCAGTACTTC.

The CDR3 DNA sequence: TGTGCCAGCAGTCAGTCGTTGGCCCGGGGAGCCAAAAACATTCAGTACTTC. Its translation is CASSQSLARGAKNIQYF. The V and J genes are TRBV6-6 and TRBJ2-4, with D possibly TRBD2 on 5 matching bases. With 5 bases removed from V and 0 bases from J, the gap between germline ends came to 17 bases. Germline CDR1 and CDR2: MNHNY and SVGAGI (reference sequence). This CDR3 is built from 17 residues.